This TCR beta chain was profiled in a study of glioma-infiltrating T cells. This clonotype came up once. Amplification of TCR alpha and beta CDR3 regions from RNA used iRepertoire nested multiplex PCR. TCRdb processed the multiplex PCR reads anew with MiXCR; each CDR3 protein has one entry. The table includes 20,000 to 25,000 distinct CDR3 sequences, around 23% detected once. Material: glioma tissue, nonneoplastic brain tissue, or PBMCs (not recorded which). This clonotype was obtained from a human donor with low-grade glioma or glioblastoma, undergoing nonglioma brain surgery, or in good health (not recorded which).

Here the CDR3 DNA reads TGTGCCAGCAGTTTAGGGTTTCGGCAGGGAGGGAACTATAACTACACCTTC. Translation: CASSLGFRQGGNYNYTF. V usage is TRBV27 and J usage is TRBJ1-2, with D tentatively TRBD1 (5 bases). The ends were cut back, 2 bases at V and 10 bases at J, with 26 bases in the middle. The CDR3 contains 17 residues. Germline V gene lookup returns CDR1 MNHEY and CDR2 SMNVEV (reference sequence).